A selection of T cell receptor beta chains follows, all from one sample in a study of OX40 agonist ivuxolimab in advanced cancers. Assay: immunoSEQ multiplex PCR; the TCRdb copy retains only in-frame clones and omits some. This sample yields around 69,000 clones, of which 80% to 90% are seen a single time; around 3.6% belongs to the top ten. The sample here was CD4+ or CD8+ T cells sorted from blood, taken in a trial of the OX40 agonist ivuxolimab. All receptors come from an adult with an advanced solid tumor such as melanoma, head and neck, liver or kidney cancer. The CDR3 runs from the conserved cysteine through the conserved F or W. D genes are given only for firm matches. Some rows mark clone size as missing; the rest say once, few, many or name a class of expanded clone.

V gene	clone size	J gene	D gene	CDR3 DNA	CDR3 protein
TRBV5-1	.	TRBJ2-1	.	TGCGCCAGCAACCGCCAGGGAGTGTACAATGAGCAGTTCTTC	CASNRQGVYNEQFF
TRBV28	.	TRBJ2-1	TRBD2	TGTGCCAGCAGTTCCGCGGGAGGGCCCTACAATGAGCAGTTCTTC	CASSSAGGPYNEQFF
TRBV6-1	.	TRBJ2-3	.	TGTGCCAGCAGTGTCACAGAAAGCACAGATACGCAGTATTTT	CASSVTESTDTQYF
TRBV18	.	TRBJ1-6	.	TGTGCCAGCTTTCCCGGTCAGGGGCTGGCACCCCTCCACTTT	CASFPGQGLAPLHF
TRBV4-2	once	TRBJ2-1	TRBD2	TGTGCCAGCAGCCACCCACTAGCGGACTCCTACAATGAGCAGTTCTTC	CASSHPLADSYNEQFF
TRBV2	.	TRBJ2-1	.	TGTGCCAGCATGAGACTCGGAGGAGCCTACAATGAGCAGTTCTTC	CASMRLGGAYNEQFF
TRBV11-2	.	TRBJ1-1	.	TGTGCCAGCAGCCAAAGACAGGCTAACACTGAAGCTTTCTTT	CASSQRQANTEAFF
TRBV6-5	.	TRBJ1-1	.	TGTGCCAGCAGTTACGATAGGATGAACACTGAAGCTTTCTTT	CASSYDRMNTEAFF
TRBV5-1	.	TRBJ1-6	.	TGCGCCAGCAGCTTAATGGAACGGGGAGGGAGTAATTCACCCCTCCACTTT	CASSLMERGGSNSPLHF
TRBV5-1	.	TRBJ2-1	TRBD2	TGCGCCAGCAGCTCCCCTACCGGGACTAGCGGGAGTTATGAGCAGTTCTTC	CASSSPTGTSGSYEQFF
TRBV7-3	.	TRBJ2-5	.	TGTGCCAGCAGCCCTGAACCCGGGGAGACCCAGTACTTC	CASSPEPGETQYF
TRBV27	.	TRBJ1-2	.	TGTGCCAGCAGTGGTACGGATGGCTACACCTTC	CASSGTDGYTF
TRBV30	.	TRBJ2-3	TRBD2	TGTGCCTGGAGTCTACGGGAGGTCATAGATACGCAGTATTTT	CAWSLREVIDTQYF
TRBV14	.	TRBJ2-7	TRBD1	TGTGCCAGCAGCCCAGGACAGGGAAGATCCTACGAGCAGTACTTC	CASSPGQGRSYEQYF
TRBV21-1	.	TRBJ2-7	.	TGTGCCAGGATACCAGGGGACAAGCCCTACGAGCAGTACTTC	CARIPGDKPYEQYF